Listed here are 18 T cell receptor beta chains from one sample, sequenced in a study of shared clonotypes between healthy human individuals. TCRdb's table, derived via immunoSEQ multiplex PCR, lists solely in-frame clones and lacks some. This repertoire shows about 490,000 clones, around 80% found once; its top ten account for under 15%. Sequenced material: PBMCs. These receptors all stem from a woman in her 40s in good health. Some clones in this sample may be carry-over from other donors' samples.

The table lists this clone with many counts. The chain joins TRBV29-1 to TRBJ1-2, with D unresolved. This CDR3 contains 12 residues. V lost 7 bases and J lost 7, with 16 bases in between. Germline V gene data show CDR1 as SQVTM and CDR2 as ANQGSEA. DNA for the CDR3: TGCAGCGCCACATTCGGATTACGTGGCTACACCTTC. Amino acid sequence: CSATFGLRGYTF.

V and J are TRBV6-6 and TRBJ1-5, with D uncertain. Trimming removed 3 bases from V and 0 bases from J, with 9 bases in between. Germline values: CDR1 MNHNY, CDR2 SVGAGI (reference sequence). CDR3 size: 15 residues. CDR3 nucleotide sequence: TGTGCCAGCAGTTATTTTTCTTCTAGCAATCAGCCCCAGCATTTT. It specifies CASSYFSSSNQPQHF.

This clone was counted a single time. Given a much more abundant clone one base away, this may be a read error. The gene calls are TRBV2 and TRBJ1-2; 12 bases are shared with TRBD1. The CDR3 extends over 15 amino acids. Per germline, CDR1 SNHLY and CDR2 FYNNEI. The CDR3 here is CASSRDRGQGYDYTF. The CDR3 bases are TGTGCCAGCAGTCGGGACAGGGGGCAAGGGTATGACTACACCTTC.

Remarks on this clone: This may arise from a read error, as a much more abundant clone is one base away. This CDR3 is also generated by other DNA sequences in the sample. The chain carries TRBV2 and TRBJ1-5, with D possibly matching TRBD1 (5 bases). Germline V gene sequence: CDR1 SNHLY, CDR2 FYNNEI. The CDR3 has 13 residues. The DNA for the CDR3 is TGTGCCAGCAGGGCCTGGGGCAATCAGCCCCAGCACTTT. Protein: CASRAWGNQPQHF.

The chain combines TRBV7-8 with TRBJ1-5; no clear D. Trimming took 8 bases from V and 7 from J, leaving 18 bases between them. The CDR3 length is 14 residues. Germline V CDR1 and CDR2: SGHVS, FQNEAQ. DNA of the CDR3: TGTGCCAGCCTCCCCGAGGGCAAGAGGCAGCCCCAGCATTTT. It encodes CASLPEGKRQPQHF.

Here the CDR3 DNA reads TGTGCCAGCAGCTTAAGCCGGCACAGGGCAGCAGAGACCCAGTACTTC. Protein sequence: CASSLSRHRAAETQYF. V is TRBV7-8 and J is TRBJ2-5; TRBD1 is a possible D gene (6 bases). Germline assignment: CDR1 SGHVS and CDR2 FQNEAQ. Trimming cost V 2 bases and J 4 bases, with 17 bases left between them. CDR3 length: 16 residues.

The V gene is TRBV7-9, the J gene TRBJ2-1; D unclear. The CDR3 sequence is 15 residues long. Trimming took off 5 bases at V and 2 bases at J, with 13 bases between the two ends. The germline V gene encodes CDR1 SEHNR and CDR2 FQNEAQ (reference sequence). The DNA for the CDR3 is TGTGCCAGCAGCCCCTTCGAAGGCCCCTACAATGAGCAGTTCTTC. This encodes CASSPFEGPYNEQFF.

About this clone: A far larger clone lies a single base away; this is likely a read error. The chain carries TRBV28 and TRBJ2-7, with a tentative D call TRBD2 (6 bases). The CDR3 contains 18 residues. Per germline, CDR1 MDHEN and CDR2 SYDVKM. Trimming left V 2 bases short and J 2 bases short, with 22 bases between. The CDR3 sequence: CASSLNGTFTFNTYEQYF. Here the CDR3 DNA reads TGTGCCAGCAGTTTAAACGGGACTTTCACATTTAACACCTACGAGCAGTACTTC.

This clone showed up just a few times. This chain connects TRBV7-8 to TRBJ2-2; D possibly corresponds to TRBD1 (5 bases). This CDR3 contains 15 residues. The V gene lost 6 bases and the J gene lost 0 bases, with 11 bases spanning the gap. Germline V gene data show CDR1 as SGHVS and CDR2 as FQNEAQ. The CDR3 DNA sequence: TGTGCCAGCAGACTCGACAGCGCGAACACCGGGGAGCTGTTTTTT. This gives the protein CASRLDSANTGELFF.

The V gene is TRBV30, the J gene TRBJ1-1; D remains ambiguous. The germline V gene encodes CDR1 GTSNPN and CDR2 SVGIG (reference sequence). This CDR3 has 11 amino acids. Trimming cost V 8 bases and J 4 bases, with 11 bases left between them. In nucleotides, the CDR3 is TGTGCCGCCAGACCGACCACTGAAGCTTTCTTT. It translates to CAARPTTEAFF.

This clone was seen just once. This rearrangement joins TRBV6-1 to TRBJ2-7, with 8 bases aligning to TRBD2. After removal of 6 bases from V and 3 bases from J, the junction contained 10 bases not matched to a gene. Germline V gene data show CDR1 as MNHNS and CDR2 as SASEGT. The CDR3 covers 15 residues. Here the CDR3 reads CASRSLAGRDYEQYF. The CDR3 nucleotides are TGTGCCAGCAGGTCGTTAGCGGGAAGGGACTACGAGCAGTACTTC.

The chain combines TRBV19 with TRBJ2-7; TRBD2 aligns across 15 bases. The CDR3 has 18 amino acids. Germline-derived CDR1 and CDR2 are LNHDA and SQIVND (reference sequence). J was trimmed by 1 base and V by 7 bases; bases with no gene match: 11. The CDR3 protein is CASTAGRTSGRDSYEQYF. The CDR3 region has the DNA TGTGCCAGTACCGCCGGGAGGACTAGCGGGAGGGATTCCTACGAGCAGTACTTC.

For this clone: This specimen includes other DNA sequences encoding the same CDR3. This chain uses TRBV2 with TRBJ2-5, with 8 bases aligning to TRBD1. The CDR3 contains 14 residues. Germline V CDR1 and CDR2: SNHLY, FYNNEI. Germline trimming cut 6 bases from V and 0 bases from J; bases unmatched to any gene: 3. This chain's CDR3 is CASSRDRNQETQYF. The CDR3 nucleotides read TGTGCCAGCAGCCGGGACAGGAACCAAGAGACCCAGTACTTC.

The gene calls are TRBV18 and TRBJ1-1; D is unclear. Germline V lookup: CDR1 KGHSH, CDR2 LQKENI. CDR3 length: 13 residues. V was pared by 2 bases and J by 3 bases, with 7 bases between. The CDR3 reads CASSPSKDTEAFF. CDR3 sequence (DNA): TGTGCCAGCTCACCAAGTAAAGACACTGAAGCTTTCTTT.

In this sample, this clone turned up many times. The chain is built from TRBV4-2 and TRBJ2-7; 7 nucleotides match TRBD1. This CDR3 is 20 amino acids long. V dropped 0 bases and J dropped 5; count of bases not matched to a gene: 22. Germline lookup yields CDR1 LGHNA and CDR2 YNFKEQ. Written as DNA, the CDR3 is TGTGCCAGCAGCCAAGAAGTCGTGACAGGGATTTGGGGAATTGCGGACGAGCAGTACTTC. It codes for CASSQEVVTGIWGIADEQYF.

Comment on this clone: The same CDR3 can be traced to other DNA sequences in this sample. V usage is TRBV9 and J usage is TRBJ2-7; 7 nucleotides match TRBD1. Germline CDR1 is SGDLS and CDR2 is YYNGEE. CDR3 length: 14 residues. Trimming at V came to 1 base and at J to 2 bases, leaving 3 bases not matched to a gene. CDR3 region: CASSVTGEPYEQYF. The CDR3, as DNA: TGTGCCAGCAGCGTAACAGGGGAACCCTACGAGCAGTACTTC.

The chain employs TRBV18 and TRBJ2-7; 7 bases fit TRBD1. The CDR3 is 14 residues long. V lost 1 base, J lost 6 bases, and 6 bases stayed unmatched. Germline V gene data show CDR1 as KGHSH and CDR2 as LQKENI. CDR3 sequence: CASSPRGQAGEQYF. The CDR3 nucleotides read TGTGCCAGCTCACCACGAGGACAGGCGGGCGAGCAGTACTTC.

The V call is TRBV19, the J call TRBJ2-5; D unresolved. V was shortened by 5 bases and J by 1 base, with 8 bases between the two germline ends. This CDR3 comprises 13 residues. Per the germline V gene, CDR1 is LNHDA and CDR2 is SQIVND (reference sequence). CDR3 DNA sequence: TGTGCCAGTAGTGGGTCAGTCCAAGAGACCCAGTACTTC. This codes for CASSGSVQETQYF.